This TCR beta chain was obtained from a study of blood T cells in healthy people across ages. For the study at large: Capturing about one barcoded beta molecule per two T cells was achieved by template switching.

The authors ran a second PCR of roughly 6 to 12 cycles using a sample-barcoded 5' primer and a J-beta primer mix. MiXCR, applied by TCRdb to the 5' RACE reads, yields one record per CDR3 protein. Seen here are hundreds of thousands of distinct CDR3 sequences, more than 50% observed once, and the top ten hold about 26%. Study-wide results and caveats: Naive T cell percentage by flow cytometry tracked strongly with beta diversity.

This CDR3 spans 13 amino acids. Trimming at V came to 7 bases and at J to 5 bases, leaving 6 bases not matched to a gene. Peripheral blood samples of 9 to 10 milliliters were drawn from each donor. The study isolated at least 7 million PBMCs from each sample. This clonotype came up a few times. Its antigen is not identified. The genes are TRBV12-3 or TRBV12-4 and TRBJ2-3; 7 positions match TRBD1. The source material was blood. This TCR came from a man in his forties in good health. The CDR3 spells CASTKDRVDTQYF. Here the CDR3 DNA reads TGTGCCAGCACCAAAGACAGGGTAGATACGCAGTATTTT.